The table lists the clone carrying this T cell receptor (beta chain) with many counts. These data originate in a study of T cells after yellow fever vaccination. The germline gives CDR1 SGHTA, CDR2 FQGNSA. With V trimmed by 0 bases and J by 1 base, 1 base remained unmatched. The CDR3 totals 16 residues. In TCRdb, the 5' RACE reads were re-called with MiXCR into one record per CDR3 protein. The sample shows tens of thousands of distinct CDR3 sequences, 5.2% of them seen only once. This sample comprised PBMCs, either bulk or a sorted T-cell subset (CD4+, CD8+, memory, or dextramer-sorted; not recorded which), obtained around 45 days after the first yellow fever vaccination. The chain is built from TRBV7-2 and TRBJ2-2; 8 positions match TRBD2. The clonotype was recovered from a man younger than 30 who received the YFV17D yellow fever vaccine. The CDR3 nucleotides are TGTGCCAGCAGCTTAGCCCTAGCGGGGAACACCGGGGAGCTGTTTTTT. Translated: CASSLALAGNTGELFF. Filled out from reference TRBV7-2 and TRBJ2-2, the complete variable domain reads GAGVSQSPSNKVTEKGKDVELRCDPISGHTALYWYRQSLGQGLEFLIYFQGNSAPDKSGLPSDRFSAERTGGSVSTLTIQRTQQEDSAVYLCASSLALAGNTGELFFGEGSRLTVL.